These T cell receptor beta chains were read from a single sample in a study of identical twins. TCRdb processed the 5' RACE reads anew with MiXCR; each CDR3 protein has one entry. The table has 350,000 or so distinct CDR3 sequences, over 9% seen once. The sample was also linked to a second study, of yellow fever vaccine responses in identical twins.

Material for sequencing was CD8+ T cells sorted from blood. The source of these receptors is a woman under 30 in good health. Both conserved end residues are part of each CDR3. The order of the fields is V gene, J gene, clone size, D gene, CDR3 protein, CDR3 DNA. A D gene is named only where the DNA matches it firmly. Part of the rows lack a size; the others show once, few, many or a class for expanded clones.

V gene: TRBV5-5
J gene: TRBJ2-1
clone size: many
D gene: NA
CDR3 protein: CASSPSPYNEQFF
CDR3 DNA: TGTGCCAGCAGCCCCTCCCCATACAATGAGCAGTTCTTC

V gene: TRBV12-3/TRBV12-4
J gene: TRBJ2-5
clone size: many
D gene: NA
CDR3 protein: CASSYRDQETQYF
CDR3 DNA: TGTGCCAGCAGCTACAGGGATCAAGAGACCCAGTACTTC

V gene: TRBV29-1
J gene: TRBJ2-1
clone size: once
D gene: NA
CDR3 protein: CGVESYGQELRNEQFF
CDR3 DNA: TGCGGCGTAGAAAGCTACGGGCAGGAATTACGGAATGAGCAGTTCTTC

V gene: TRBV7-6
J gene: TRBJ2-1
clone size: once
D gene: NA
CDR3 protein: CASSLGTDSSYNEQFF
CDR3 DNA: TGTGCCAGCAGCTTAGGAACAGATAGCTCCTACAATGAGCAGTTCTTC

V gene: TRBV20-1
J gene: TRBJ1-5
clone size: NA
D gene: NA
CDR3 protein: CSARDGTGQPQHF
CDR3 DNA: TGCAGTGCTAGAGATGGGACCGGGCAGCCCCAGCATTTT

V gene: TRBV29-1
J gene: TRBJ1-2
clone size: NA
D gene: NA
CDR3 protein: CSVSGDGYTF
CDR3 DNA: TGCAGCGTGTCAGGAGATGGCTACACCTTC

V gene: TRBV11-2
J gene: TRBJ2-3
clone size: NA
D gene: NA
CDR3 protein: CASGYGGEIDTQYF
CDR3 DNA: TGTGCCAGCGGATACGGGGGAGAAATCGATACGCAGTATTTT

V gene: TRBV7-9
J gene: TRBJ2-1
clone size: few
D gene: NA
CDR3 protein: CASNPQTASSYNEQFF
CDR3 DNA: TGTGCCAGCAACCCCCAGACCGCGAGCTCCTACAATGAGCAGTTCTTC

V gene: TRBV7-8
J gene: TRBJ2-1
clone size: few
D gene: TRBD2
CDR3 protein: CASSLYAGGAYNEQFF
CDR3 DNA: TGTGCCAGCAGCCTATACGCGGGGGGAGCCTACAATGAGCAGTTCTTC

V gene: TRBV3-1
J gene: TRBJ1-1
clone size: NA
D gene: NA
CDR3 protein: CASSPLMGQDGNTEAFF
CDR3 DNA: TGTGCCAGCAGCCCACTTATGGGTCAAGACGGGAACACTGAAGCTTTCTTT

V gene: TRBV24-1
J gene: TRBJ1-5
clone size: NA
D gene: NA
CDR3 protein: CATSGGGQPQHF
CDR3 DNA: TGTGCCACCAGTGGAGGTGGTCAGCCCCAGCATTTT

V gene: TRBV2
J gene: TRBJ2-5
clone size: NA
D gene: NA
CDR3 protein: CASRPDGYKETQYF
CDR3 DNA: TGTGCCAGCAGACCCGACGGGTACAAAGAGACCCAGTACTTC

V gene: TRBV3-1
J gene: TRBJ2-7
clone size: few
D gene: NA
CDR3 protein: CASSQEVGTPYEQYF
CDR3 DNA: TGTGCCAGCAGCCAAGAGGTAGGGACCCCCTACGAGCAGTACTTC

V gene: TRBV5-6
J gene: TRBJ2-5
clone size: NA
D gene: NA
CDR3 protein: CASSEDYGQGVMGETQYF
CDR3 DNA: TGTGCCAGCAGCGAGGACTATGGGCAGGGAGTAATGGGAGAGACCCAGTACTTC

V gene: TRBV7-9
J gene: TRBJ2-7
clone size: few
D gene: NA
CDR3 protein: CASSPSSSGSYEQYF
CDR3 DNA: TGTGCCAGCAGCCCTTCGAGTAGCGGTTCCTACGAGCAGTACTTC

V gene: TRBV20-1
J gene: TRBJ2-2
clone size: NA
D gene: NA
CDR3 protein: CSAREELYTGELFF
CDR3 DNA: TGCAGTGCTAGAGAGGAGTTGTACACCGGGGAGCTGTTTTTT

V gene: TRBV4-1
J gene: TRBJ1-2
clone size: few
D gene: NA
CDR3 protein: CASSQVHGYGYTF
CDR3 DNA: TGCGCCAGCAGCCAAGTACACGGCTATGGCTACACCTTC

V gene: TRBV6-5
J gene: TRBJ2-2
clone size: NA
D gene: TRBD2
CDR3 protein: CASSSDGRGFPGELFF
CDR3 DNA: TGTGCCAGCAGTTCCGACGGGAGGGGATTTCCCGGGGAGCTGTTTTTT

V gene: TRBV7-9
J gene: TRBJ1-1
clone size: many
D gene: TRBD1
CDR3 protein: CASTHPGGVNEAFF
CDR3 DNA: TGTGCCAGCACGCACCCAGGGGGCGTCAATGAAGCTTTCTTT

V gene: TRBV20-1
J gene: TRBJ1-1
clone size: NA
D gene: NA
CDR3 protein: CSARDLNTEAFF
CDR3 DNA: TGCAGTGCTAGAGATTTGAACACTGAAGCTTTCTTT

V gene: TRBV7-9
J gene: TRBJ2-5
clone size: few
D gene: TRBD1
CDR3 protein: CASSLPRQGAMEETQYF
CDR3 DNA: TGTGCCAGCAGCTTACCGCGACAGGGGGCGATGGAAGAGACCCAGTACTTC

V gene: TRBV29-1
J gene: TRBJ2-7
clone size: many
D gene: NA
CDR3 protein: CSVRGRGEDSSYEQYF
CDR3 DNA: TGCAGCGTTAGAGGCAGGGGTGAGGATAGCTCCTACGAGCAGTACTTC

V gene: TRBV27
J gene: TRBJ2-1
clone size: many
D gene: TRBD2
CDR3 protein: CASSLVGTSRFDEQFF
CDR3 DNA: TGTGCCAGCAGCTTGGTGGGGACTAGTCGCTTCGATGAGCAGTTCTTC

V gene: TRBV5-1
J gene: TRBJ1-3
clone size: many
D gene: TRBD1
CDR3 protein: CASSLGQGAYTIYF
CDR3 DNA: TGCGCCAGCAGCCTCGGACAGGGTGCATACACCATATATTTT

V gene: TRBV20-1
J gene: TRBJ1-1
clone size: NA
D gene: NA
CDR3 protein: CSATVPDKNTEAFF
CDR3 DNA: TGCAGTGCTACTGTCCCGGACAAGAACACTGAAGCTTTCTTT

V gene: TRBV6-2/TRBV6-3
J gene: TRBJ2-3
clone size: NA
D gene: TRBD2
CDR3 protein: CASRSSGTSGNTDTQYF
CDR3 DNA: TGTGCCAGCAGATCTTCCGGGACTAGCGGTAACACAGATACGCAGTATTTT

V gene: TRBV27
J gene: TRBJ2-5
clone size: NA
D gene: NA
CDR3 protein: CASSPQGQETQYF
CDR3 DNA: TGTGCCAGCAGTCCCCAGGGTCAAGAGACCCAGTACTTC

V gene: TRBV29-1
J gene: TRBJ2-7
clone size: NA
D gene: TRBD2
CDR3 protein: CSVWGGRALEQYF
CDR3 DNA: TGCAGCGTTTGGGGCGGGAGGGCCCTCGAGCAGTACTTC

V gene: TRBV29-1
J gene: TRBJ2-1
clone size: many
D gene: TRBD2
CDR3 protein: CSVEEALSGGRGNEQFF
CDR3 DNA: TGCAGCGTTGAAGAAGCTTTGAGTGGCGGGAGGGGCAATGAGCAGTTCTTC

V gene: TRBV28
J gene: TRBJ2-7
clone size: few
D gene: NA
CDR3 protein: CASSLGVGSYEQYF
CDR3 DNA: TGTGCCAGCAGTTTAGGTGTGGGCTCCTACGAGCAGTACTTC

V gene: TRBV2
J gene: TRBJ1-2
clone size: NA
D gene: NA
CDR3 protein: CASMDSPNYGYTF
CDR3 DNA: TGTGCCAGCATGGACTCACCCAACTATGGCTACACCTTC

V gene: TRBV29-1
J gene: TRBJ2-2
clone size: few
D gene: NA
CDR3 protein: CSVESGVDTGELFF
CDR3 DNA: TGCAGCGTTGAATCGGGAGTTGATACCGGGGAGCTGTTTTTT

V gene: TRBV7-9
J gene: TRBJ1-1
clone size: NA
D gene: TRBD1
CDR3 protein: CASSPPEGALNTEAFF
CDR3 DNA: TGTGCCAGCAGCCCCCCTGAGGGGGCTTTGAACACTGAAGCTTTCTTT